The present TCR beta chain was sequenced within a study of T-cell memory formation after mild COVID-19. Background on the study: TCR clustering was largely donor specific. Points from the study as a whole: CD4+ contracting clones were mainly CM and EM; CD8+ ones, EMRA. Clones that got smaller from day 15 to 85 had even CD4/CD8, while clones growing later tipped toward CD4+.

The CDR3 is made up of 15 amino acids. Germline values: CDR1 SGHVS, CDR2 FNYEAQ. V lost 4 bases, J lost 6 bases, and 15 bases lay in between. In this sample, this clonotype turned up many times. Its antigen is not known. TCRdb analysed the 5' RACE reads with MiXCR anew, one entry per CDR3 protein. This sample carries 350,000 to 400,000 distinct CDR3 sequences, roughly an eighth of them seen once, and the ten largest clones take under 25%. The sequencing sample was made of PBMCs or a T cell subset sorted from them (not recorded which). The sequence was collected from a man aged 18 to 29 who had mild COVID-19 (a few samples of this study predate the infection). Cell type and time point are not known. This chain joins TRBV7-6 and TRBJ2-2, with D tentatively TRBD2 (7 bases). The CDR3 DNA reads as TGTGCCAGCAGCTCTGTCCGGGGGGCCCCCGGGGAGCTGTTTTTT. It translates to CASSSVRGAPGELFF.